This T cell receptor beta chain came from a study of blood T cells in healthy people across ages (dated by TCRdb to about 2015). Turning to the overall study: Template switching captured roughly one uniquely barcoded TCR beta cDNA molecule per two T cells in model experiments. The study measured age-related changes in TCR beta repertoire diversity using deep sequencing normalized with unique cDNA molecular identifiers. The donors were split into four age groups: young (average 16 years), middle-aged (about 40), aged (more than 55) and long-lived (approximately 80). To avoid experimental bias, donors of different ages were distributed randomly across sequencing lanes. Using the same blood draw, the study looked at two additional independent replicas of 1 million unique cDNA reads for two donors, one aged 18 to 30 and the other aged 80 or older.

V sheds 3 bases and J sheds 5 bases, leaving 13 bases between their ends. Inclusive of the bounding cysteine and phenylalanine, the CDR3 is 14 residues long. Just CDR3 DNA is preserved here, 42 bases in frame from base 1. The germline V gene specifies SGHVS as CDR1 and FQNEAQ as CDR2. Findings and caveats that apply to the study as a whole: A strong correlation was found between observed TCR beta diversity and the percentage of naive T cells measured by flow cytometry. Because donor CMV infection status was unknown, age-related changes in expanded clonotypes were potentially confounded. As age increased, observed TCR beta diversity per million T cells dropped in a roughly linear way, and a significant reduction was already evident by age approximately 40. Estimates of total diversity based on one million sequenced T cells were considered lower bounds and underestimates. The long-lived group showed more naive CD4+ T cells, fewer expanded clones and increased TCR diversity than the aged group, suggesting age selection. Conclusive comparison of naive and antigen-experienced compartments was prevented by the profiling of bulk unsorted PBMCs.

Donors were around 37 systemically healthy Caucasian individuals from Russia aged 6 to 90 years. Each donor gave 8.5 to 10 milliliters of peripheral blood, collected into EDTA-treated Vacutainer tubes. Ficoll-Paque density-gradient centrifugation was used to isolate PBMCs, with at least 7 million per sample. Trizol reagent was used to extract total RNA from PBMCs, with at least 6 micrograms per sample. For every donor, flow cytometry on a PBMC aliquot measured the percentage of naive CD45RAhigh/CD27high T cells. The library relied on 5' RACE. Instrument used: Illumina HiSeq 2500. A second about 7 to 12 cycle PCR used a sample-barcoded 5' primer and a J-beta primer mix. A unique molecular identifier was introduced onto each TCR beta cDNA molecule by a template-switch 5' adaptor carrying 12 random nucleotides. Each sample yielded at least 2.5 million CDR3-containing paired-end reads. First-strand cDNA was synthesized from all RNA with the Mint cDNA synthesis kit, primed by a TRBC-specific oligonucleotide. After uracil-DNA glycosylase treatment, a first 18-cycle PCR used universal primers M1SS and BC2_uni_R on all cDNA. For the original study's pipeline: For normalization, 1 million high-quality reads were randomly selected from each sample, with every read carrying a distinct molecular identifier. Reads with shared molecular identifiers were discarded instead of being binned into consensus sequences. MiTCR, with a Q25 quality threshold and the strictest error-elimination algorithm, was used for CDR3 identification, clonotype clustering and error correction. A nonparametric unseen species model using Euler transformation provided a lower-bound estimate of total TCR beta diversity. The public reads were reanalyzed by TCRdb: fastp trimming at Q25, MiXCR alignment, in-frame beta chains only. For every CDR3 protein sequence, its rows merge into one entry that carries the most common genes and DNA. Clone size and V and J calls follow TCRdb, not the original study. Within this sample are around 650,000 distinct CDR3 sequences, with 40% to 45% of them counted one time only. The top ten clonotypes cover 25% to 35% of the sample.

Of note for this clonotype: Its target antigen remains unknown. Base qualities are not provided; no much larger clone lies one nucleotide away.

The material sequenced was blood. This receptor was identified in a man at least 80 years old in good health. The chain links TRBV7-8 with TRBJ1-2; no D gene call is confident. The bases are TGTGCCAGCAGCTTCGAACGGAATTTATATGGCTACACCTTC. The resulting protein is CASSFERNLYGYTF.